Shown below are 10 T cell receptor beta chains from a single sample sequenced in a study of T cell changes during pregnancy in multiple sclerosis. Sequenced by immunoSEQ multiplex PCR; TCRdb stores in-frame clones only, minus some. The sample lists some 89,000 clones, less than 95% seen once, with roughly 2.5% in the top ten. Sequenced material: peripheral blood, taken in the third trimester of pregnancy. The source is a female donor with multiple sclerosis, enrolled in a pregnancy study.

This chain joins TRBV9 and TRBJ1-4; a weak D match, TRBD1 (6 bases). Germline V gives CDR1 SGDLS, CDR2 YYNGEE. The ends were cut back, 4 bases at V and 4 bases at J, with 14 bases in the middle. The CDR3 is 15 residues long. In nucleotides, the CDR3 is TGTGCCAGCAGCTTAGGACAGATATATAATGAAAAACTGTTTTTT. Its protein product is CASSLGQIYNEKLFF.

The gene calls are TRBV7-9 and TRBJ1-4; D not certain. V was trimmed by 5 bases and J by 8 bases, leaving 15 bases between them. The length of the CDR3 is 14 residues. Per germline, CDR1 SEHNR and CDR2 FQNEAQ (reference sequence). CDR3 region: CASSPTASQEKLFF. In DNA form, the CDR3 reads TGTGCCAGCAGCCCTACAGCCTCACAGGAAAAACTGTTTTTT.

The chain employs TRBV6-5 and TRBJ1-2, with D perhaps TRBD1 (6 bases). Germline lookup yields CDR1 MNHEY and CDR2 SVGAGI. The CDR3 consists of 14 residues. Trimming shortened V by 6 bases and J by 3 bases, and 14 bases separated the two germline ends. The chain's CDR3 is CASSYLKGDYGYTF. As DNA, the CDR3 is TGTGCCAGCAGCTACCTTAAGGGGGACTATGGCTACACCTTC.

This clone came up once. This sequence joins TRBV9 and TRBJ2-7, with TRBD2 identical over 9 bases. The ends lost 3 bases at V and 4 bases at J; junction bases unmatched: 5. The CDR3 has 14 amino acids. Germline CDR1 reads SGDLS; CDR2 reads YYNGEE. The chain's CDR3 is CASSGAGGHYEQYF. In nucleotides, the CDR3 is TGTGCCAGCAGCGGAGCGGGGGGCCATTACGAGCAGTACTTC.

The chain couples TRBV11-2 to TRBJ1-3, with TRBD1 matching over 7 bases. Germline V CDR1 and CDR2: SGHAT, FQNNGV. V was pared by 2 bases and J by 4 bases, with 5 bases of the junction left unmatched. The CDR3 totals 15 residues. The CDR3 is CASSLTEGAGNTIYF. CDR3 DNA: TGTGCCAGCAGCTTAACGGAGGGGGCAGGAAACACCATATATTTT.

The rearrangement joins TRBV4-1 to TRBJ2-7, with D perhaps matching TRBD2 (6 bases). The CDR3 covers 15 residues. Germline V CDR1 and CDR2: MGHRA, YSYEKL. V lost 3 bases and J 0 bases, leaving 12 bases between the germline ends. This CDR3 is CASSHLDGSSYEQYF. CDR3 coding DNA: TGCGCCAGCAGCCACCTAGACGGGAGCTCCTACGAGCAGTACTTC.

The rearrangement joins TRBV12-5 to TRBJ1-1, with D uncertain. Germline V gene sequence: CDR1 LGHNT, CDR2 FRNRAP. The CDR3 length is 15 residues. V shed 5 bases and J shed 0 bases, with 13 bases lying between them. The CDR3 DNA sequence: TGTGCTAGTGGTGAGGACTTTTTCATGAACACTGAAGCTTTCTTT. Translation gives CASGEDFFMNTEAFF.

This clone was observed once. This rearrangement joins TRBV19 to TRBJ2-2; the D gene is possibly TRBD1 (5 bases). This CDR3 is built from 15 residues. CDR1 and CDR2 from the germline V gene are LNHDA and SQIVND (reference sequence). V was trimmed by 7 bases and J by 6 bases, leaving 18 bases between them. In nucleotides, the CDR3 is TGTGCCAGTAAGGAAACAGGTCCGGTCCCCGGGGAGCTGTTTTTT. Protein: CASKETGPVPGELFF.

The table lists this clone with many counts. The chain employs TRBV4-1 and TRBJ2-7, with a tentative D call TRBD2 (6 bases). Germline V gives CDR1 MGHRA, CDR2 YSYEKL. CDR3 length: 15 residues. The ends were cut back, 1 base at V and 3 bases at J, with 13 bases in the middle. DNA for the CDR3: TGCGCCAGCAGCCAAGTATTCGGGGGAGGCTACGAGCAGTACTTC. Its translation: CASSQVFGGGYEQYF.

CDR3 nucleotides: TGCGCCAGCAGCCAATTTGACCGAGGACAGGTCAGCTCCTACGAGCAGTACTTC. It yields the protein CASSQFDRGQVSSYEQYF. The V call is TRBV4-1, the J call TRBJ2-7; 7 bases fit TRBD1. V lost 2 bases, J lost 0 bases, and 13 bases stayed unmatched. CDR3 length equals 18 residues. In germline, CDR1 is MGHRA, CDR2 YSYEKL.